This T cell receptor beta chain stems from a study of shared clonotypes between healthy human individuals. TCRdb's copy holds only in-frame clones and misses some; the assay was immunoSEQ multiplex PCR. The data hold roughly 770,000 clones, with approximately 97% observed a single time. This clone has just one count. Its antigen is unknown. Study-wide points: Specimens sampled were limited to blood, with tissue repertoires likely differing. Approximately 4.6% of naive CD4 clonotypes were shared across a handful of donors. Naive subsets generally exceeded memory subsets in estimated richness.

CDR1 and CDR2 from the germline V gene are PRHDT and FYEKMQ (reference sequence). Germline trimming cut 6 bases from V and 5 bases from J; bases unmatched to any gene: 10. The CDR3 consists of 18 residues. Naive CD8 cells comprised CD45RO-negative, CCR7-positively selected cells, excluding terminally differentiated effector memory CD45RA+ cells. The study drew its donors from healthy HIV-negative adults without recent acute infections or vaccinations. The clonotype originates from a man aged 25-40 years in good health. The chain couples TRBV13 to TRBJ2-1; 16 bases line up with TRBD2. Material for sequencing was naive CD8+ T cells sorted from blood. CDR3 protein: CASRPGLAGGPFNNEQFF. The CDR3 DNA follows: TGTGCCAGCAGGCCGGGACTAGCGGGAGGGCCTTTTAACAATGAGCAGTTCTTC.